These 6 T cell receptor beta chains were all obtained from the same sample, sequenced in a study of blood T cell repertoires in COVID-19. The repertoire was sequenced with immunoSEQ multiplex PCR; TCRdb's copy has only in-frame clones and lacks some. The repertoire has more than 300,000 clones, 80% to 90% of them found once; the top ten carry around 9.3%. The sequenced material came from peripheral blood. The receptor source for this set is a woman in her twenties or thirties with COVID-19, enrolled during active disease.

This clone came up a few times. The chain combines TRBV18 with TRBJ1-6; the D gene is possibly TRBD1 (5 bases). CDR3 length: 15 amino acids. CDR1 is KGHSH and CDR2 is LQKENI in the germline V gene. Trimming removed 3 bases from V and 13 bases from J, with 19 bases in between. The CDR3 here is CASSPGNQGNLPLHF. The CDR3 nucleotides are TGTGCCAGCTCACCTGGTAACCAGGGTAACCTCCCCCTCCACTTT.

The chain is built from TRBV2 and TRBJ2-6, with a weak D call TRBD1 (5 bases). The ends were cut back, 7 bases at V and 4 bases at J, with 20 bases in the middle. Germline V gene lookup returns CDR1 SNHLY and CDR2 FYNNEI. The CDR3 runs 17 residues. CDR3 DNA: TGTGCCAGCAACTTAGGGGTTGGGGCGTACGGGGCCAACGTCCTGACTTTC. Translating gives CASNLGVGAYGANVLTF.

The chain couples TRBV7-8 to TRBJ1-1; 8 nucleotides align to TRBD1. This CDR3 contains 15 residues. Trimming removed 5 bases from V and 0 bases from J; junction bases left unmatched: 5. CDR1 and CDR2 from the germline V gene are SGHVS and FQNEAQ. The CDR3 nucleotides read TGTGCCAGCAGCGGCCGACAGGGGTTGAACACTGAAGCTTTCTTT. This gives the protein CASSGRQGLNTEAFF.

The chain is built from TRBV7-8 and TRBJ1-2; TRBD1 might be the D (5 bases). There are 14 residues in the CDR3. Trimming left V 4 bases short and J 0 bases short, with 9 bases between. CDR1 is SGHVS, CDR2 FQNEAQ, per germline. The CDR3 spells CASSSTTANYGYTF. The DNA of the CDR3 is TGTGCCAGCAGCTCCACGACAGCTAACTATGGCTACACCTTC.

The CDR3 sequence is CASSLGGGDTDTQYF. CDR3 bases: TGTGCCAGCAGTTTGGGGGGAGGGGACACAGATACGCAGTATTTT. V and J are TRBV11-3 and TRBJ2-3; TRBD2 matches at 7 bases. There are 15 residues in the CDR3. Germline loops: CDR1 SGHNT, CDR2 YENEEA. The V and J ends lost 6 bases and 2 bases, in that order; junction bases with no gene match: 8.

This rearrangement joins TRBV6-5 to TRBJ2-7; a possible D gene is TRBD2 (6 bases). The CDR3 extends over 15 amino acids. Germline V gene data show CDR1 as MNHEY and CDR2 as SVGAGI. Trimming stripped 2 bases from V and 6 bases from J, with 17 bases between. This CDR3 reads CASSYHGGRGLEQYF. The DNA for the CDR3 is TGTGCCAGCAGTTACCACGGGGGACGGGGACTCGAGCAGTACTTC.